Following are 27 T cell receptor beta chains from one sample sequenced in a study of cytomegalovirus exposure and HLA in healthy donors. The study ran its PCR with 60 Vbeta and 13 Jbeta primers. The method was immunoSEQ multiplex PCR; TCRdb's version includes in-frame clones alone and lacks a portion of them. This repertoire shows 150,000 to 200,000 clones, about 73% found once; its top ten account for 2.5% to 3.5%. Material for sequencing was PBMCs. All receptors come from a woman between 35 and 50 years old in good health and CMV-seronegative.

In DNA, the CDR3 is TGTGCCAGCAGCTTTCGGACAGGGTGGGCTGGAAACACCATATATTTT. Translating gives CASSFRTGWAGNTIYF. The rearrangement joins TRBV5-5 to TRBJ1-3, with 8 bases fitting TRBD1. This CDR3 has 16 residues. Germline loops: CDR1 SGHKS, CDR2 YYEKEE (reference sequence). J gave up 2 bases and V 2 bases, and 6 bases lay outside the gene matches.

This rearrangement joins TRBV13 to TRBJ2-1, with 8 bases aligning to TRBD2. The CDR3 runs to 15 residues. The V segment lost 3 bases and the J segment 7 bases; nucleotides outside the gene matches: 8. Germline lookup yields CDR1 PRHDT and CDR2 FYEKMQ (reference sequence). CDR3 protein: CASSFKGSGGNEQFF. Here the CDR3 DNA reads TGTGCCAGCAGCTTTAAAGGCAGCGGGGGAAATGAGCAGTTCTTC.

This chain uses TRBV6-6 with TRBJ1-1, with D possibly TRBD1 on 5 matching bases. The germline V and J ends were trimmed by 4 bases and 1 base, with 7 bases remaining between them. Germline values: CDR1 MNHNY, CDR2 SVGAGI (reference sequence). The CDR3 sequence is 13 residues long. CDR3 in amino acids: CASSLGQNTEAFF. Written as DNA, the CDR3 is TGTGCCAGCAGTTTAGGACAGAACACTGAAGCTTTCTTT.

The chain carries TRBV7-2 and TRBJ1-2, with 10 positions matching TRBD1. Trimming cost V 5 bases and J 4 bases; bases outside gene matches: 7. In germline, CDR1 is SGHTA, CDR2 FQGNSA. The CDR3 spans 15 residues. The CDR3 loop reads CASSTGQGVLYGYTF. CDR3 DNA sequence: TGTGCCAGCAGCACCGGACAGGGGGTCCTCTATGGCTACACCTTC.

The rearrangement links TRBV28 to TRBJ2-5; TRBD1 might be the D (6 bases). CDR1 and CDR2 from the germline V gene are MDHEN and SYDVKM. This CDR3 contains 15 residues. The V end lost 6 bases, the J end lost 1 base, and 15 bases lay between the germline ends. The CDR3 reads CASRPAGAGQETQYF. As DNA, the CDR3 is TGTGCCAGCAGACCCGCAGGGGCGGGCCAAGAGACCCAGTACTTC.

The chain recombines TRBV29-1 with TRBJ1-2; D call uncertain. CDR1 is SQVTM and CDR2 is ANQGSEA in the germline V gene. The CDR3 spans 12 residues. With 6 bases removed from V and 8 bases from J, the gap between germline ends came to 16 bases. The DNA for the CDR3 is TGCAGCGTGGTAGAGTCTATTCTAGGCTACACCTTC. Amino acids: CSVVESILGYTF.

The rearrangement uses TRBV27 and TRBJ2-1; a possible D gene is TRBD1 (8 bases). The V end lost 5 bases, the J end lost 6 bases, and 17 bases lay between the germline ends. The CDR3 runs to 15 residues. Germline CDR1 and CDR2: MNHEY and SMNVEV (reference sequence). The CDR3 region is CASSKPGGGGNEQFF. CDR3 DNA sequence: TGTGCCAGCAGTAAACCAGGGGGCGGGGGCAATGAGCAGTTCTTC.

V and J are TRBV4-1 and TRBJ2-1; tentative D call: TRBD2 (7 bases). The germline CDR1 and CDR2 sequences are MGHRA and YSYEKL. CDR3 length equals 17 residues. Trimming took off 2 bases at V and 6 bases at J, with 20 bases between the two ends. In nucleotides, the CDR3 is TGCGCCAGCAGCCAAACTCTGAGGGGGGGTCGTAGCAATGAGCAGTTCTTC. Residues: CASSQTLRGGRSNEQFF.

The genes are TRBV28 and TRBJ1-2, with 7 bases lining up with TRBD1. Germline V CDR1 and CDR2: MDHEN, SYDVKM. The CDR3 loop spans 14 amino acids. Germline trimming cut 6 bases from V and 8 bases from J; bases unmatched to any gene: 12. DNA for the CDR3: TGTGCCAGCAGAAGGGGGGCTAGGACAGGCGGCTACACCTTC. Protein: CASRRGARTGGYTF.

The chain links TRBV6-1 to TRBJ1-1, with 10 bases matching TRBD1. The CDR3 has 14 residues. Trimming removed 8 bases from V and 5 bases from J; junction bases left unmatched: 8. In germline, CDR1 is MNHNS, CDR2 SASEGT. CDR3 coding DNA: TGTGCCAGCTGGCGACAGGGGGCGGGAACTGAAGCTTTCTTT. As protein: CASWRQGAGTEAFF.

This chain links TRBV7-8 with TRBJ2-5, with D perhaps TRBD1 (6 bases). The CDR3 sequence is 16 residues long. Germline V gives CDR1 SGHVS, CDR2 FQNEAQ. Trimming removed 2 bases from V and 0 bases from J, with 13 bases in between. The DNA of the CDR3 is TGTGCCAGCAGCTTAAAGGGGACATTGTACCAAGAGACCCAGTACTTC. This translates into CASSLKGTLYQETQYF. Full variable domain (rest looked up from reference TRBV7-8 and TRBJ2-5): GAGVSQSPRYKVAKRGQDVALRCDPISGHVSLFWYQQALGQGPEFLTYFQNEAQLDKSGLPSDRFFAERPEGSVSTLKIQRTQQEDSAVYLCASSLKGTLYQETQYFGPGTRLLVL.

This rearrangement joins TRBV4-1 to TRBJ2-2, with a tentative D call TRBD2 (6 bases). This CDR3 comprises 16 residues. The germline CDR1 and CDR2 sequences are MGHRA and YSYEKL. V lost 4 bases, J lost 2 bases, and 14 bases lay in between. This CDR3 is CASSLGSAGNTGELFF. DNA of the CDR3: TGCGCCAGCAGCCTGGGGTCGGCGGGAAACACCGGGGAGCTGTTTTTT.

The chain couples TRBV5-4 to TRBJ2-5; TRBD1 agrees at 9 bases. This CDR3 is 15 amino acids long. The trim removed 0 bases at V and 5 bases at J, leaving 5 bases unmatched. CDR1 and CDR2 from the germline V gene are SGHNT and YYREEE (reference sequence). In nucleotides, the CDR3 is TGTGCCAGCAGCTTGGCGGACAGGGGCCGGGAGACCCAGTACTTC. As protein: CASSLADRGRETQYF. Full variable domain (remainder filled in from reference TRBV5-4 and TRBJ2-5): ETGVTQSPTHLIKTRGQQVTLRCSSQSGHNTVSWYQQALGQGPQFIFQYYREEENGRGNFPPRFSGLQFPNYSSELNVNALELDDSALYLCASSLADRGRETQYFGPGTRLLVL.

The rearrangement uses TRBV9 and TRBJ2-3; D unresolved. The CDR3 sequence is 14 residues long. Trimming shortened V by 0 bases and J by 2 bases, and 7 bases separated the two germline ends. Germline CDR1 SGDLS, CDR2 YYNGEE. The CDR3 coding sequence is TGTGCCAGCAGCGTAGTCCAGTACACAGATACGCAGTATTTT. This gives the protein CASSVVQYTDTQYF. The entire variable domain, with the rest obtained from reference TRBV9 and TRBJ2-3, is as follows: DSGVTQTPKHLITATGQRVTLRCSPRSGDLSVYWYQQSLDQGLQFLIQYYNGEERAKGNILERFSAQQFPDLHSELNLSSLELGDSALYFCASSVVQYTDTQYFGPGTRLTVL.

This clone was detected a few times. The J gene is TRBJ2-7, the V gene TRBV9, with 8 bases matching TRBD1. The CDR3 is 16 residues long. Germline CDR1 is SGDLS and CDR2 is YYNGEE. After removal of 3 bases from V and 3 bases from J, the junction contained 11 bases not matched to a gene. The CDR3 DNA reads as TGTGCCAGCAGCGAAAGGACAGGGCGACCGATCTACGAGCAGTACTTC. Translated: CASSERTGRPIYEQYF.

The genes are TRBV12-5 and TRBJ1-2, with D possibly TRBD1 on 5 matching bases. The CDR3 contains 12 residues. V was trimmed by 6 bases and J by 8 bases, leaving 13 bases between them. Per the germline V gene, CDR1 is LGHNT and CDR2 is FRNRAP. CDR3 region: CASGYGGYGYTF. DNA of the CDR3: TGTGCTAGTGGCTACGGGGGGTACGGCTACACCTTC.

This rearrangement joins TRBV5-1 to TRBJ2-5; no clear D gene. The germline gives CDR1 SGHRS, CDR2 YFSETQ. Trimming stripped 0 bases from V and 3 bases from J, with 9 bases between. The CDR3 is 14 amino acids. CDR3 sequence (DNA): TGCGCCAGCAGCTTGGGTTCCAGAAAAGAGACCCAGTACTTC. Translating it yields CASSLGSRKETQYF.

The V call is TRBV28, the J call TRBJ1-3; TRBD1 matches 7 bases. Germline V lookup: CDR1 MDHEN, CDR2 SYDVKM. The junction had 10 bases not matched to a gene; V was cut back by 8 bases and J by 3 bases. The length of the CDR3 is 15 residues. CDR3 coding DNA: TGTGCCAGCGCCCTCTCTCAGGGGGGTGGAAACACCATATATTTT. This codes for CASALSQGGGNTIYF.

The gene calls are TRBV28 and TRBJ2-7, with 10 bases aligning to TRBD2. In germline, CDR1 is MDHEN, CDR2 SYDVKM. Losses at the gene ends were 5 bases for V and 2 bases for J; bases not matched to a gene: 6. The CDR3 spans 15 residues. CDR3 residues: CASSEPGLATYEQYF. For the CDR3, the DNA is TGTGCCAGCAGTGAACCGGGACTAGCGACCTACGAGCAGTACTTC.

V gene TRBV2 combines with J gene TRBJ1-6; D remains unclear. CDR3 length: 13 residues. V was pared by 4 bases and J by 5 bases, with 6 bases between. Germline V gene lookup returns CDR1 SNHLY and CDR2 FYNNEI. The CDR3 loop reads CASSAQNNSPLHF. CDR3 in DNA: TGTGCCAGCAGTGCACAGAATAATTCACCCCTCCACTTT.

The rearrangement links TRBV7-9 to TRBJ1-3; TRBD1 agrees at 7 bases. The CDR3 is 14 residues long. V lost 3 bases to trimming and J lost 2 bases; unmatched junction nucleotides: 1. CDR1 and CDR2 from the germline V gene are SEHNR and FQNEAQ (reference sequence). Here the CDR3 reads CASSFQGAGNTIYF. The CDR3, as DNA: TGTGCCAGCAGCTTTCAGGGGGCTGGAAACACCATATATTTT.

There are a few counts of this clone. The rearrangement joins TRBV10-3 to TRBJ1-5, with D hard to call. V was shortened by 4 bases and J by 4 bases, with 20 bases between the two germline ends. Germline loops: CDR1 ENHRY, CDR2 SYGVKD. CDR3 size: 17 residues. The DNA of the CDR3 is TGTGCCATCAGTGCATCGGGCGGGCCAGGAGCTAATCAGCCCCAGCATTTT. Encoded protein: CAISASGGPGANQPQHF.

The rearrangement links TRBV7-8 to TRBJ2-5, with 16 nucleotides matching TRBD2. This CDR3 is built from 17 residues. The trim removed 6 bases at V and 5 bases at J, leaving 9 bases unmatched. In germline, CDR1 is SGHVS, CDR2 FQNEAQ. CDR3 protein: CASRGGTSGGALETQYF. CDR3 DNA sequence: TGTGCCAGCAGGGGAGGGACTAGCGGGGGGGCCTTGGAGACCCAGTACTTC. Supplemented by reference TRBV7-8 and TRBJ2-5, the full variable domain reads GAGVSQSPRYKVAKRGQDVALRCDPISGHVSLFWYQQALGQGPEFLTYFQNEAQLDKSGLPSDRFFAERPEGSVSTLKIQRTQQEDSAVYLCASRGGTSGGALETQYFGPGTRLLVL.

This chain uses TRBV10-3 with TRBJ1-1; D remains ambiguous. V lost 4 bases and J lost 1, with 10 bases in between. Germline V gives CDR1 ENHRY, CDR2 SYGVKD. This CDR3 has 14 amino acids. The CDR3 here is CAISGASRNTEAFF. In DNA, the CDR3 is TGTGCCATCAGTGGAGCGAGCCGGAACACTGAAGCTTTCTTT.

The chain couples TRBV28 to TRBJ1-2; no clear D. Germline V gives CDR1 MDHEN, CDR2 SYDVKM. The CDR3 is 16 amino acids. With 2 bases removed from V and 2 bases from J, the gap between germline ends came to 15 bases. The CDR3 spells CASSLPSLASNYGYTF. The CDR3 DNA sequence: TGTGCCAGCAGTTTACCCAGTCTGGCCTCCAACTATGGCTACACCTTC.

The J gene is TRBJ2-3, the V gene TRBV9; 8 nucleotides agree with TRBD2. V lost 0 bases, J lost 0 bases, and 3 bases stayed unmatched. The CDR3 runs to 16 residues. Germline-derived CDR1 and CDR2 are SGDLS and YYNGEE. This CDR3 reads CASSVDPGGSTDTQYF. The CDR3 nucleotides are TGTGCCAGCAGCGTAGACCCGGGGGGGAGCACAGATACGCAGTATTTT.

The chain couples TRBV4-1 to TRBJ2-4; 10 bases align to TRBD2. Looked up from germline, CDR1 is MGHRA and CDR2 is YSYEKL. The CDR3 loop spans 18 amino acids. Trimming removed 5 bases from V and 2 bases from J; junction bases left unmatched: 12. CDR3 residues: CASSSGIAGGGSKNIQYF. The CDR3 DNA sequence: TGCGCCAGCAGCTCGGGTATAGCGGGGGGCGGGTCCAAAAACATTCAGTACTTC.